The TCR beta chain described here comes from a study of OX40 agonist ivuxolimab in advanced cancers. Sequenced by immunoSEQ multiplex PCR; TCRdb stores in-frame clones only, minus some. Here the sample spans about 86,000 clones, around 88% being singletons. This TCR derives from an adult with an advanced solid tumor such as melanoma, head and neck, liver or kidney cancer. The sequencing here drew on CD4+ or CD8+ T cells sorted from blood, taken in a trial of the OX40 agonist ivuxolimab.

CDR3 nucleotides: TGTGCCAGCAGCCTAAGCGGGACTGCCTACAATGAGCAGTTCTTC. Protein: CASSLSGTAYNEQFF. V is TRBV4-2 and J is TRBJ2-1; 7 bases line up with TRBD2. Germline V lookup: CDR1 LGHNA, CDR2 YNFKEQ. CDR3 length equals 15 residues. V lost 4 bases to trimming and J lost 2 bases; unmatched junction nucleotides: 5.